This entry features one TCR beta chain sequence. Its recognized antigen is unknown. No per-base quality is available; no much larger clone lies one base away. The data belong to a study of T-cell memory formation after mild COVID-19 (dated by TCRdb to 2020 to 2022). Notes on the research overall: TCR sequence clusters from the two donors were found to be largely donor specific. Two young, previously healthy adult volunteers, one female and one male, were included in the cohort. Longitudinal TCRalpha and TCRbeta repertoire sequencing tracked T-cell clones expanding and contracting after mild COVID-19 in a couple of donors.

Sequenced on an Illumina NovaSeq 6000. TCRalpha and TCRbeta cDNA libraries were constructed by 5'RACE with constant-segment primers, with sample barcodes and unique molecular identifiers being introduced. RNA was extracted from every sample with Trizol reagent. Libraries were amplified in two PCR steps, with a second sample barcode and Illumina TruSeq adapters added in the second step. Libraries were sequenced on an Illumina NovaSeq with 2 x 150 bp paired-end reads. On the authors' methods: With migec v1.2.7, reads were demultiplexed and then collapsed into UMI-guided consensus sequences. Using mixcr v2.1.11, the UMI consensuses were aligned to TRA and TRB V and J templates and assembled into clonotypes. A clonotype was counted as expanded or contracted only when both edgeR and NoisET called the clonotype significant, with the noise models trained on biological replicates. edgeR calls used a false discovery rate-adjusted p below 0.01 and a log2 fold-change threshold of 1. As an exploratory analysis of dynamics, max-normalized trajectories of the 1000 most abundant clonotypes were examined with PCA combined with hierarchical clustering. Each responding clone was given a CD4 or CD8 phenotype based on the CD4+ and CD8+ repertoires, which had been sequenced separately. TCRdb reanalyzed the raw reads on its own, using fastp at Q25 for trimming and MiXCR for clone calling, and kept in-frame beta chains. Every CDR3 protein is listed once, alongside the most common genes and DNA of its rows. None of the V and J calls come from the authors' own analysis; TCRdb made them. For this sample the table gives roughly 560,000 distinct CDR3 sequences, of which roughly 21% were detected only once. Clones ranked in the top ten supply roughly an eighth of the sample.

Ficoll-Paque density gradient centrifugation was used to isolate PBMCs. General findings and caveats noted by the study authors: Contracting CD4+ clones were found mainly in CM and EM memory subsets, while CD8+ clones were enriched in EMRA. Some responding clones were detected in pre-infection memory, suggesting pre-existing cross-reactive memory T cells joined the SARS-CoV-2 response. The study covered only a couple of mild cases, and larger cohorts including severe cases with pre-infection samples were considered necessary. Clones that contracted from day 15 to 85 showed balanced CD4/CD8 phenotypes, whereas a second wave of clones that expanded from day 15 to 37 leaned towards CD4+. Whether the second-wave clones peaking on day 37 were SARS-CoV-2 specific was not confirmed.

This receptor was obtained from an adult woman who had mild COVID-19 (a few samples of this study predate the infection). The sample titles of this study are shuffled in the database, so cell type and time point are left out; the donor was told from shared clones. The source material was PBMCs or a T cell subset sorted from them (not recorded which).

The sequenced DNA is TGTGCCAGCAGGGAACAGGGGACCTATGGCTACACCTTC. Its product reads: CASREQGTYGYTF. The chain is assembled from TRBV6-1 and TRBJ1-2, with 7 bases in between that match TRBD1. V is trimmed back by 6 bases and J by 4 bases, and the junction contains 5 bases that no gene match accounts for. Reading from cysteine to phenylalanine, the CDR3 counts 13 amino acids. Only the CDR3 DNA is retained, 39 bases long and in frame from the first base. According to the germline V gene, CDR1 reads MNHNS and CDR2 reads SASEGT.